The present entry profiles one T cell receptor beta chain with its context. Germline CDR1 and CDR2: MDHEN and SYDVKM. This CDR3 is built from 13 residues. V shed 4 bases and J shed 5 bases, with 11 bases lying between them. The sample comes from a study of T-cell reconstitution after alpha-beta-depleted transplantation in children. A TCRbeta library incorporating unique molecular identifiers was prepared. TCRdb used MiXCR to reprocess the PCR reads, holding one entry per CDR3 protein. The table shows hundreds of thousands of distinct CDR3 sequences, with around 13% occurring only once. This chain joins TRBV28 and TRBJ2-5; D unclear. The origin of this receptor is a male patient aged 10 to 17 who had a stem cell transplant for acute myeloid leukemia, so the T cells may come from the graft donor. The sample consisted of PBMCs, mostly from graft donor cells, taken 360 days after TCRalphabeta/CD19-depleted stem cell transplant. Here the CDR3 reads CASSSFGLETQYF. The CDR3 region has the DNA TGTGCCAGCAGTTCTTTCGGGCTGGAGACCCAGTACTTC.